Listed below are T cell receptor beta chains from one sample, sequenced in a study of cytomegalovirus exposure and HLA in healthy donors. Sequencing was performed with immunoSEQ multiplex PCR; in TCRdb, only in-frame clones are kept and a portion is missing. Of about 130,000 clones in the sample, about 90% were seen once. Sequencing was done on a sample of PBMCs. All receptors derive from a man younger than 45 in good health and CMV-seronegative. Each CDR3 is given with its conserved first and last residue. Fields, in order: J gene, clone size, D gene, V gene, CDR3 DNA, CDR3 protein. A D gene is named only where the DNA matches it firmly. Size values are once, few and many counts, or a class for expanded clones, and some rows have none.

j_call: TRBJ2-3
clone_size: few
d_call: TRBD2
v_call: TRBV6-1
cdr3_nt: TGTGCCAGCAGTCCACTAGCGGGGGGGCCAGATACGCAGTATTTT
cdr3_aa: CASSPLAGGPDTQYF

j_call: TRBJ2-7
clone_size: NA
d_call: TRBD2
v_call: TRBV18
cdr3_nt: TGTGCCAGCTCACCACCTCTACTAGCGAAGGATTACGACGAGCAGTACTTC
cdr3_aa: CASSPPLLAKDYDEQYF

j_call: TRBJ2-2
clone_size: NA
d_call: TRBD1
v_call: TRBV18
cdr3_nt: TGTGCCAGCTCACTTCGGACAGGGGACACCGGGGAGCTGTTTTTT
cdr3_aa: CASSLRTGDTGELFF

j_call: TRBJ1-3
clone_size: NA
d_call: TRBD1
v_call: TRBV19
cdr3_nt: TGTGCCAGTAGTTCGCTGGGACAGGGGTACGGAAACACCATATATTTT
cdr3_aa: CASSSLGQGYGNTIYF

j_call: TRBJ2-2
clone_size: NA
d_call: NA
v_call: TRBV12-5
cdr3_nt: TGTGCTAGTGGCTCAGAGAGCGGGCCCGGGGAGCTGTTTTTT
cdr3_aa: CASGSESGPGELFF

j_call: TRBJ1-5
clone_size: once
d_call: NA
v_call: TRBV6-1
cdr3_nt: TGTGCCAGCAGTGACTTCGGGGGGGTGGGGAGCAATCAGCCCCAGCATTTT
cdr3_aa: CASSDFGGVGSNQPQHF

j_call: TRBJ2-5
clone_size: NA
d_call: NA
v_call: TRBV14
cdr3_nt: TGTGCCAGCAGCCACGGCCGGGGGTGGAGAGAGACCCAGTACTTC
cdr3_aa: CASSHGRGWRETQYF

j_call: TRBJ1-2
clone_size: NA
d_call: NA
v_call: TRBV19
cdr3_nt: TGTGCCAGTAGCCGGACAGCGTCTAACTATGGCTACACCTTC
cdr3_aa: CASSRTASNYGYTF

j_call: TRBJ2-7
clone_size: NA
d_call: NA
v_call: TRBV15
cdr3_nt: TGTGCCACGTCACGGCCGTCAAGGGGCGGCTACGAGCAGTACTTC
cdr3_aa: CATSRPSRGGYEQYF

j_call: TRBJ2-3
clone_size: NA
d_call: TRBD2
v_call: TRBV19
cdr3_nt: TGTGCCAGTAGACGGACTAGCGGTAGCACAGATACGCAGTATTTT
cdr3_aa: CASRRTSGSTDTQYF

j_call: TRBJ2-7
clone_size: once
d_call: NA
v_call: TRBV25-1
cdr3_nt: TGTGCCAGCAGTCATGACAGGACCTACGAGCAGTACTTC
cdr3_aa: CASSHDRTYEQYF

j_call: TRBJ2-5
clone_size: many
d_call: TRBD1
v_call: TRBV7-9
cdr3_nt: TGTGCCAGCAGAAGGGGGCAGGGAGAAGAGACCCAGTACTTC
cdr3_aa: CASRRGQGEETQYF

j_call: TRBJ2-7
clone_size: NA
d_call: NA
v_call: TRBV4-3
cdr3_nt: TGCGCCAGCAGCCAAGATAGGGGAAAGGGTTACGAGCAGTACTTC
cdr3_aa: CASSQDRGKGYEQYF

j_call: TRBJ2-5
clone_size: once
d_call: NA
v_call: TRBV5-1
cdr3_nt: TGCGCCAGCAGCCTCGGACACCCCCAAGAGACCCAGTACTTC
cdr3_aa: CASSLGHPQETQYF

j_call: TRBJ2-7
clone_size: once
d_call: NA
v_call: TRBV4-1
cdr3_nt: TGCGCCAGCAGCCAAGGAGGGGGGAGGGATTACTCCTACGAGCAGTACTTC
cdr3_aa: CASSQGGGRDYSYEQYF

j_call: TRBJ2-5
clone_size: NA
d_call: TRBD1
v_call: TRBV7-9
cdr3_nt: TGTGCCAGCAGCACCGTGACAGGGGAAGAGACCCAGTACTTC
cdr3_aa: CASSTVTGEETQYF

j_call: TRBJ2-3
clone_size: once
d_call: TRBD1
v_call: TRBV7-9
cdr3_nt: TGTGCCAGCAGCCCAGGGGGTCAGAACCCTAGCACAGATACGCAGTATTTT
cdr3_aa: CASSPGGQNPSTDTQYF

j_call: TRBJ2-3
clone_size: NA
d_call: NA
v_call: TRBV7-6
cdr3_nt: TGTGCCAGCAGCTCTATTGGGGGGGCGGATACGCAGTATTTT
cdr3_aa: CASSSIGGADTQYF

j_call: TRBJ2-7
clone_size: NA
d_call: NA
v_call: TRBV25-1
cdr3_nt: TGTGCCAGCAGTGAATATGGTTCAGGCGACTCCTACGAGCAGTACTTC
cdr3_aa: CASSEYGSGDSYEQYF

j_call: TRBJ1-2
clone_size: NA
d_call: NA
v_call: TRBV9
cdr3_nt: TGTGCCAGCAGCGTAGATCCAGACTATGGCTACACCTTC
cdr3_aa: CASSVDPDYGYTF

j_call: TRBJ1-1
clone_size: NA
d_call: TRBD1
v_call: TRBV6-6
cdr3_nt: TGTGCCAGCAGCCCGGGACAGGGGGCTTTCACTGAAGCTTTCTTT
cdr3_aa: CASSPGQGAFTEAFF

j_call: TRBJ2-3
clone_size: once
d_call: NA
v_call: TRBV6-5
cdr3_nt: TGTGCCAGCAGTCTTACAGGGTGGAAAGCAGATACGCAGTATTTT
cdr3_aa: CASSLTGWKADTQYF

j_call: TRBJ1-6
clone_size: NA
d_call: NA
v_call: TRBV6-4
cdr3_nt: TGTGCCAGCAGTAGAGGGTGGGGTAATTCACCCCTCCACTTT
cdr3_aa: CASSRGWGNSPLHF

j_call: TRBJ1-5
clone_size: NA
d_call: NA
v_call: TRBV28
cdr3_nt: TGTGCCAGCAGTCCCGCGGGAATTCAGCCCCAGCATTTT
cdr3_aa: CASSPAGIQPQHF

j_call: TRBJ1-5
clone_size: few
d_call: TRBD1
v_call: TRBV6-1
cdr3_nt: TGTGCCAGCAGTGACCGGGACAGGGTCTATAGCAATCAGCCCCAGCATTTT
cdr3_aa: CASSDRDRVYSNQPQHF

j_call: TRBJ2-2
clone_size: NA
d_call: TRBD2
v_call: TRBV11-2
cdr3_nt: TGTGCCAGCAGCCCGAGACTAGCGACCGGGGAGCTGTTTTTT
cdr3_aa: CASSPRLATGELFF

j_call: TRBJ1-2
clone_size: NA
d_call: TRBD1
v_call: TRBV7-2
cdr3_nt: TGTGCCAGCAGCCAAGGACAGGGGGCCTCTTTTGGCTACACCTTC
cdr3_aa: CASSQGQGASFGYTF

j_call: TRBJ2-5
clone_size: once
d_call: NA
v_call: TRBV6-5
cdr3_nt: TGTGCCAGCAGTTACTTAGACAGGTTCCTACAGACCCAGTACTTC
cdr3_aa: CASSYLDRFLQTQYF

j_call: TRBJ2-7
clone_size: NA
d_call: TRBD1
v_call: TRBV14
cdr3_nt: TGTGCCAGCAGCCATCGGTGGACAGGGCCGATGTGGGACGAGCAGTACTTC
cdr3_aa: CASSHRWTGPMWDEQYF

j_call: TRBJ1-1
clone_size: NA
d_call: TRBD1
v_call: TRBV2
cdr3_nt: TGTGCCAGCAGTGTAACAGGGGGAGGTACTGAAGCTTTCTTT
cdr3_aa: CASSVTGGGTEAFF

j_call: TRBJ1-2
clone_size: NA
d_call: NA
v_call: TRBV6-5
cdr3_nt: TGTGCCAGCACCAAAAGGGGGGGCGATGGCTACACCTTC
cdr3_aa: CASTKRGGDGYTF

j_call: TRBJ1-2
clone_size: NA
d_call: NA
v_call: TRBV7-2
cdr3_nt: TGTGCCAGCAGCTCCCAGACAGGCTCTAACTATGGCTACACCTTC
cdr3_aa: CASSSQTGSNYGYTF

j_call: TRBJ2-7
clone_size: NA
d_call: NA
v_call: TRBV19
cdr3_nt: TGTGCCAGTAACAAGGGCCACCGGGACATCACCTACGAGCAGTACTTC
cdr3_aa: CASNKGHRDITYEQYF

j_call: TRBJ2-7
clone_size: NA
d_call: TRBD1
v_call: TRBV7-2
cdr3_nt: TGTGCCAGCAGGCGGACAGGGGCCACCTACGAGCAGTACTTC
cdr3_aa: CASRRTGATYEQYF

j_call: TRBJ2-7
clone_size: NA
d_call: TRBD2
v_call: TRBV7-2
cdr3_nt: TGTGCCAGCAGCTTAAACGGGGGGGAGCAGTACTTC
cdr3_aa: CASSLNGGEQYF

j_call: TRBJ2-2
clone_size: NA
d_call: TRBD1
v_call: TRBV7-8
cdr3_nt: TGTGCCAGCAGCTTAGACAGGGGGATCGGGGAGCTGTTTTTT
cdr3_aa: CASSLDRGIGELFF

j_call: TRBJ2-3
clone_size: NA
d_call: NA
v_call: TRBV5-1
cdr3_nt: TGCGCCAGCAGCTTGGGCGAGGATACGCAGTATTTT
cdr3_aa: CASSLGEDTQYF

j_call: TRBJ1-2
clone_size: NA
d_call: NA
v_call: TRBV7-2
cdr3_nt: TGTGCCAGCAGCTTAGGGGCATATGGCTACACCTTC
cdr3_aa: CASSLGAYGYTF

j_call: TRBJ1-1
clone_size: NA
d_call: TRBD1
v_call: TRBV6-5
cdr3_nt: TGTGCCAGCAGCAGGACAGGGTGGACTGAAGCTTTCTTT
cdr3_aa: CASSRTGWTEAFF

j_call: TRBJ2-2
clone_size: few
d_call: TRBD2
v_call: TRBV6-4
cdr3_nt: TGTGCCAGCACTAGCGGGGACACCGGGGAGCTGTTTTTT
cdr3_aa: CASTSGDTGELFF

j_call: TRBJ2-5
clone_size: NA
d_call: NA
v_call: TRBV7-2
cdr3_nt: TGTGCCAGCAGCTTAGCGGGGGCCTTACAAGAGACCCAGTACTTC
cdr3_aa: CASSLAGALQETQYF

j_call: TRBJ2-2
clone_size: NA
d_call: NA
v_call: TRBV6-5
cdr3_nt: TGTGCCAGCAGTCCCGGACAGAACACCGGGGAGCTGTTTTTT
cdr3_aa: CASSPGQNTGELFF

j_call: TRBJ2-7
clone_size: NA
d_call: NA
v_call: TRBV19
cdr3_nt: TGTGCCAGTAGCGCAGGGATATGGTACGAGCAGTACTTC
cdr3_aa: CASSAGIWYEQYF

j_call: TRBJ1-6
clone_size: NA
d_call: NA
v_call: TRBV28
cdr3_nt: TGTGCCAGCAGTTCCCCCTCGGCGGGGGCGAATAATTCACCCCTCCACTTT
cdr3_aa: CASSSPSAGANNSPLHF

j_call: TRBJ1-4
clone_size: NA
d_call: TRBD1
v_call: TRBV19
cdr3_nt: TGTGCCAGTAGTCCTCCGGGACAGGGGGGAAAACTGTTTTTT
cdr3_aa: CASSPPGQGGKLFF

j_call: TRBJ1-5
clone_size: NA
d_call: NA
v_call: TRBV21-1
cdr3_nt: TGTGCCAGCAACAGACGGGGACTGCCCCAGCATTTT
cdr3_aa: CASNRRGLPQHF

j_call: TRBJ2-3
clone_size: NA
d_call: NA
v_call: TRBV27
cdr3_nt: TGTGCCAGCAGTTACGGAGATACGCAGTATTTT
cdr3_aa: CASSYGDTQYF

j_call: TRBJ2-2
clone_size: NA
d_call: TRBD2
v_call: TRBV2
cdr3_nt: TGTGCCAGCCGTGCCGGGACTAACAGCGGGGAGCTGTTTTTT
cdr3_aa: CASRAGTNSGELFF

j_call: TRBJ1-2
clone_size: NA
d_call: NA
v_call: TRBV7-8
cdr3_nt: TGTGCCAGCAGCTTAGCACAGGGAGGGGTGGATGGCTACACCTTC
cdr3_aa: CASSLAQGGVDGYTF

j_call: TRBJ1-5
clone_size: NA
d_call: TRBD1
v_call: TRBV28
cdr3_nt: TGTGCCAGCAGTGAAAAATTCGGGACAGGGGTCCCTCAGCCCCAGCATTTT
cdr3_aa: CASSEKFGTGVPQPQHF

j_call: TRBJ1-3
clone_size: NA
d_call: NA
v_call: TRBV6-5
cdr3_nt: TGTGCCAGCAGTTACGCTCGGGGGACCCTCGGAAACACCATATATTTT
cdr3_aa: CASSYARGTLGNTIYF

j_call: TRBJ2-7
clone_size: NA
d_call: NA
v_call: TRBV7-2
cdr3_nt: TGTGCCAGCAGCTTATATGGCAGCTCCTACGAGCAGTACTTC
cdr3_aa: CASSLYGSSYEQYF

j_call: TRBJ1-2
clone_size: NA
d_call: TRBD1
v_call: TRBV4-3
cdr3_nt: TGCGCCAGCAGCCAAGATGGACAGGGGGCGTCTGGCTACACCTTC
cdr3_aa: CASSQDGQGASGYTF

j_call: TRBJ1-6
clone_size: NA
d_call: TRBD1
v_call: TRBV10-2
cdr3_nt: TGCGCCAGCAGTGAGTCCCGGACAGGTATTAATTCACCCCTCCACTTT
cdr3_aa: CASSESRTGINSPLHF

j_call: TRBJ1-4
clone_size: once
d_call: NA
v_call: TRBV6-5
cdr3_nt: TGTGCCAGCAGTACCCAGACAGGCTTTAATGAAAAACTGTTTTTT
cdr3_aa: CASSTQTGFNEKLFF

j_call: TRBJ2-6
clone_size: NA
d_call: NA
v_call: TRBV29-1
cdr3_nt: TGCAGCGTCGAAGGTGAAGCAAGCTCTGGGGCCAACGTCCTGACTTTC
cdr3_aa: CSVEGEASSGANVLTF

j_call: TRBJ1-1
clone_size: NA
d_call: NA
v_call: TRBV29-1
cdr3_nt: TGCAGCGTTGGTTGGTCAGGAGCTTTCTTT
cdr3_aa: CSVGWSGAFF